The 17 T cell receptor beta chains in this list originate from one sample, sequenced in a study of CD8 T cells in ankylosing spondylitis. TCRdb re-analysed the 5' RACE reads in MiXCR, keeping a single row per CDR3 protein. Among 150,000 to 200,000 distinct CDR3 sequences listed, about 9.9% were seen once. The sample consisted of blood, either unsorted or a sorted T cell fraction (not recorded which). These TCRs come from a male donor with ankylosing spondylitis or in good health (not recorded which).

This chain connects TRBV7-6 to TRBJ2-5; 9 nucleotides agree with TRBD1. V lost 1 base to trimming and J lost 5 bases; unmatched junction nucleotides: 5. Per the germline V gene, CDR1 is SGHVS and CDR2 is FNYEAQ. This CDR3 region has 15 residues. CDR3: CASSLETGGEETQYF. CDR3 DNA: TGTGCCAGCAGCTTAGAAACAGGGGGCGAGGAGACCCAGTACTTC.

The gene calls are TRBV3-1 and TRBJ2-1; the match to TRBD2 covers 8 bases. Per germline, CDR1 LGHDT and CDR2 YNNKEL (reference sequence). Trimming at V came to 1 base and at J to 5 bases, leaving 7 bases not matched to a gene. The CDR3 contains 16 residues. The CDR3: CASSQGGAGVDNEQFF. In DNA, the CDR3 is TGTGCCAGCAGCCAAGGGGGAGCGGGGGTTGACAATGAGCAGTTCTTC.

Many counts were recorded for this clonotype. V usage is TRBV10-3 and J usage is TRBJ2-1; TRBD1 aligns across 11 bases. V gave up 0 bases and J gave up 8 bases; unmatched junction bases: 9. The CDR3 is 17 amino acids. CDR1 and CDR2 from the germline V gene are ENHRY and SYGVKD. Here the CDR3 DNA reads TGTGCCATCAGTGAGTCCCCGCCGGGACAGGGGGACGATGAGCAGTTCTTC. Protein: CAISESPPGQGDDEQFF.

Ten or more counts support this clonotype. V and J are TRBV6-2 or TRBV6-3 and TRBJ2-7; D possibly corresponds to TRBD1 (5 bases). This CDR3 has 10 amino acids. V gave up 8 bases and J gave up 3 bases, with 5 bases separating them. CDR1 is MNHEY and CDR2 is SVGEGT in the germline V gene. The CDR3 here is CASGHYEQYF. DNA for the CDR3: TGTGCCAGCGGACACTACGAGCAGTACTTC.

Notes on this clonotype: A read error may explain this, as a much larger clone is one base away. The CDR3 carries no conserved terminal phenylalanine or tryptophan, so it likely arises from a read error. The chain combines TRBV9 with TRBJ1-4; D is possibly TRBD1 (6 bases). Germline V gene data show CDR1 as SGDLS and CDR2 as YYNGEE. This CDR3 is 16 amino acids long. V shed 3 bases and J shed 7 bases, with 19 bases lying between them. CDR3 region: CASSGDLQGGSEKLFL. The CDR3 bases are TGTGCCAGCAGCGGTGACCTACAGGGAGGGTCTGAAAAACTGTTTTTA.

This clonotype was counted many times. This chain connects TRBV9 to TRBJ1-2; 8 nucleotides align to TRBD1. This CDR3 is 15 amino acids long. Germline V gives CDR1 SGDLS, CDR2 YYNGEE. J lost 3 bases, V lost 0 bases, and 4 bases had no gene match. The chain's CDR3 is CASSVGGTGHYGYTF. The CDR3 DNA follows: TGTGCCAGCAGCGTAGGAGGGACAGGACACTATGGCTACACCTTC.

This clonotype was seen repeatedly, ten times or more. The chain is built from TRBV4-1 and TRBJ2-1; no firm D call. Germline V gene sequence: CDR1 MGHRA, CDR2 YSYEKL. The CDR3 totals 14 residues. Trimming took 10 bases from V and 7 from J, leaving 20 bases between them. The CDR3 DNA sequence: TGCGCCACAAAAGGGCCAGAAGCATTTAATGAGCAGTTCTTC. Translation gives CATKGPEAFNEQFF.

The chain employs TRBV2 and TRBJ2-5; perhaps D is TRBD1 or TRBD2 (5 bases each). V gave up 1 base and J gave up 9 bases, with 12 bases separating them. The CDR3 totals 13 residues. Germline CDR1 and CDR2: SNHLY and FYNNEI. The CDR3 bases are TGTGCCAGCAGTGAAGGAACAAGGGGAGCCCAGTACTTC. As protein: CASSEGTRGAQYF.

This clonotype was seen only a few times. The gene calls are TRBV6-1 and TRBJ1-2; TRBD1 might be the D (5 bases). V was shortened by 6 bases and J by 3 bases, with 14 bases between the two germline ends. The CDR3 runs to 14 residues. Germline assignment: CDR1 MNHNS and CDR2 SASEGT. CDR3 in amino acids: CASRQGFSDYGYTF. CDR3 nucleotide sequence: TGTGCCAGCAGGCAGGGTTTCTCTGACTATGGCTACACCTTC.

The genes are TRBV11-1 and TRBJ1-5; 7 positions match TRBD1. Germline-derived CDR1 and CDR2 are SGHAT and FQDESV (reference sequence). V shed 2 bases, J shed 7 bases, and the junction held 17 bases outside the gene matches. The CDR3 totals 18 residues. Here the CDR3 reads CASSLSTGTAQSGQPQHF. CDR3 sequence (DNA): TGTGCCAGCAGCTTATCAACTGGGACAGCCCAGAGTGGACAGCCCCAGCATTTT.

In its sample, this clonotype was seen many times. The chain has TRBV28 and TRBJ1-5; D is uncertain. The CDR3 covers 12 residues. Germline-derived CDR1 and CDR2 are MDHEN and SYDVKM. V was clipped by 8 bases and J by 11 bases, with 16 bases between them. The CDR3 spells CASGPPRVSQHF. Here the CDR3 DNA reads TGTGCCAGCGGCCCTCCGAGGGTTTCCCAGCATTTT.

In its sample, this clonotype was seen many times. V is TRBV10-3 and J is TRBJ2-1, with D perhaps TRBD1 (6 bases). Trimming removed 11 bases at V and 4 bases at J, with 24 bases between. The CDR3 is made up of 16 amino acids. Germline values: CDR1 ENHRY, CDR2 SYGVKD. The CDR3 here is CAGSSRGVRDYNEQFF. CDR3 bases: TGTGCCGGGTCTAGCAGGGGCGTGAGGGATTACAATGAGCAGTTCTTC.

In this sample, this clonotype turned up many times. The chain recombines TRBV6-1 with TRBJ2-7; TRBD2 matches at 8 bases. The CDR3 has 15 amino acids. The germline gives CDR1 MNHNS, CDR2 SASEGT. Unmatched junction bases numbered 4, after V lost 1 base and J lost 2 bases. The CDR3 loop is CASSEEAGGPYEQYF. CDR3 nucleotides: TGTGCCAGCAGTGAAGAGGCGGGAGGTCCCTACGAGCAGTACTTC.

The chain has TRBV7-2 and TRBJ2-3, with 10 nucleotides matching TRBD2. The junction had 10 bases not matched to a gene; V was cut back by 1 base and J by 6 bases. Germline V lookup: CDR1 SGHTA, CDR2 FQGNSA. There are 17 residues in the CDR3. The CDR3 loop is CASSLGTSGYPGDTQYF. Here the CDR3 DNA reads TGTGCCAGCAGCTTAGGGACTAGCGGCTATCCAGGGGATACGCAGTATTTT.

There are many counts of this clonotype. This sequence joins TRBV5-1 and TRBJ2-1; D may correspond to TRBD1 or TRBD2 (6 bases each). V lost 0 bases, J lost 5 bases, and 18 bases lay in between. The CDR3 covers 17 residues. Germline V gene data show CDR1 as SGHRS and CDR2 as YFSETQ. As DNA, the CDR3 is TGCGCCAGCAGCTTGGCTGAAAGGGGGAGGATGGACAATGAGCAGTTCTTC. Translated: CASSLAERGRMDNEQFF.

The chain joins TRBV20-1 to TRBJ2-7; D not resolved. The ends were cut back, 3 bases at V and 2 bases at J, with 20 bases in the middle. This CDR3 comprises 16 residues. Germline CDR1 is DFQATT and CDR2 is SNEGSKA (reference sequence). The CDR3 loop reads CSASPIREGWTYEQYF. CDR3 nucleotides: TGCAGTGCTAGTCCCATCCGAGAAGGTTGGACCTACGAGCAGTACTTC.

This clonotype occurred many times. V and J are TRBV20-1 and TRBJ2-1; no clear D. From germline, CDR1 is DFQATT and CDR2 SNEGSKA (reference sequence). The CDR3 consists of 13 residues. V was clipped by 4 bases and J by 7 bases, with 14 bases between them. The CDR3 sequence: CSANRPPENEQFF. CDR3 nucleotides: TGCAGTGCTAACCGGCCCCCGGAGAATGAGCAGTTCTTC.